This T cell receptor beta chain stems from a study of blood T cell repertoires in COVID-19. In the study overall: Samples came from the United States, Italy and Spain, spanning acute and convalescent COVID-19. The cDNA or gDNA used as material had been derived from T cells, B-cell-depleted T cells, or PBMCs.

The sample holds a few counts of this clone. Methods used by the authors: Estimates of nucleated cell counts were drawn from the amplification of reference gene primers. The repertoire was sequenced with immunoSEQ multiplex PCR; TCRdb's copy has only in-frame clones and lacks some. For V, J and clone size, that table is used; D and trimming come from the DNA. Among roughly 63,000 clones, 60% to 80% were seen once, and the ten largest hold 10% to 15%. Per germline, CDR1 MNHEY and CDR2 SVGEGT. This CDR3 region has 14 residues. V lost 2 bases to trimming and J lost 6 bases; unmatched junction nucleotides: 5.

The gene calls are TRBV6-2 or TRBV6-3 and TRBJ1-2, with 8 bases aligning to TRBD1. The sequencing sample was made of peripheral blood. The TCR comes from an older man with acute or convalescent COVID-19. CDR3 protein: CASSYADRGDGYTF. The CDR3 DNA is TGTGCCAGCAGTTACGCCGACAGGGGCGATGGCTACACCTTC.